The 23 T cell receptor beta chains given below trace back to one sample, sequenced in a study of blood T cell repertoires in COVID-19 (TCRdb year 2020). Library preparation used the immunoSEQ multiplex PCR assay. In TCRdb, the immuneACCESS table is reduced to in-frame sequences with V and J assigned. These tables do not hold every clone; where another copy was compared, an unresolved V gene accounts for under half, and the others remain unexplained. A total of fewer than 130,000 clones appear in this sample, approximately 90% of them only once. 4% to 5% of the sample goes to the ten largest clones. Sequenced: peripheral blood. These receptors all come from a human donor in a cohort sampled during active COVID-19.

This chain joins TRBV5-1 and TRBJ2-3, with D tentatively TRBD2 (5 bases). The length of the CDR3 is 14 residues. Germline CDR1 and CDR2: SGHRS and YFSETQ. V was trimmed by 5 bases and J by 3 bases, leaving 13 bases between them. The DNA of the CDR3 is TGCGCCAGCAGAAAATATCCGGGGACAGATACGCAGTATTTT. Protein product: CASRKYPGTDTQYF.

The V and J genes are TRBV5-5 and TRBJ2-1, with 13 bases identical to TRBD2. The V segment lost 3 bases and the J segment 9 bases; nucleotides outside the gene matches: 9. This CDR3 is 16 amino acids long. Looked up from germline, CDR1 is SGHKS and CDR2 is YYEKEE (reference sequence). Here the CDR3 DNA reads TGTGCCAGCAGCTATCGGACTAGCGGGAGTAGTAGTGAGCAGTTCTTC. Amino acid sequence: CASSYRTSGSSSEQFF. Full variable domain (outside the CDR3, taken from reference TRBV5-5 and TRBJ2-1): DAGVTQSPTHLIKTRGQQVTLRCSPISGHKSVSWYQQVLGQGPQFIFQYYEKEERGRGNFPDRFSARQFPNYSSELNVNALLLGDSALYLCASSYRTSGSSSEQFFGPGTRLTVL.

The chain links TRBV2 to TRBJ2-2, with D maybe TRBD1 (5 bases). Trimming cost V 3 bases and J 7 bases, with 15 bases left between them. This CDR3 spans 15 amino acids. Germline lookup yields CDR1 SNHLY and CDR2 FYNNEI. The CDR3 spells CASSELRDGFGELFF. In DNA form, the CDR3 reads TGTGCCAGCAGTGAGCTCAGGGATGGGTTCGGGGAGCTGTTTTTT.

J is TRBJ1-2 and V is TRBV7-2, with D possibly TRBD1 on 5 matching bases. The CDR3 extends over 13 amino acids. Germline values: CDR1 SGHTA, CDR2 FQGNSA. The ends were cut back, 3 bases at V and 5 bases at J, with 10 bases in the middle. This CDR3 is CASSFGGDYGYTF. The CDR3 nucleotides are TGTGCCAGCAGCTTCGGAGGGGATTATGGCTACACCTTC.

V gene TRBV5-1 combines with J gene TRBJ2-1, with 10 bases lining up with TRBD1. The trim removed 3 bases at V and 7 bases at J, leaving 7 bases unmatched. The CDR3 loop spans 15 amino acids. Germline-derived CDR1 and CDR2 are SGHRS and YFSETQ. CDR3 in DNA: TGCGCCAGCAGCTCCACCGGGACAGGGGTGAATGAGCAGTTCTTC. Protein sequence: CASSSTGTGVNEQFF.

This clone was observed once. The CDR3 loop reads CASSRRDRVNIQYF. The CDR3 DNA reads TGTGCCAGCAGCCGCCGGGACAGGGTAAACATTCAGTACTTC. This chain joins TRBV5-6 and TRBJ2-4, with TRBD1 identical over 9 bases. V shed 4 bases, J shed 6 bases, and the junction held 5 bases outside the gene matches. This CDR3 contains 14 residues. Germline V gene sequence: CDR1 SGHDT, CDR2 YYEEEE.

The chain combines TRBV19 with TRBJ1-4; TRBD1 is a possible D gene (6 bases). The V end lost 1 base, the J end lost 8 bases, and 14 bases lay between the germline ends. Germline lookup yields CDR1 LNHDA and CDR2 SQIVND (reference sequence). The CDR3 runs 15 residues. The CDR3 nucleotides read TGTGCCAGTAGTATAGGATACAGGGCAGAAGAAAAACTGTTTTTT. Protein product: CASSIGYRAEEKLFF.

The V gene is TRBV27, the J gene TRBJ2-7; TRBD1 aligns across 8 bases. Germline values: CDR1 MNHEY, CDR2 SMNVEV (reference sequence). V shed 4 bases and J 0 bases; nucleotides not matched to a gene: 5. This CDR3 has 15 amino acids. CDR3: CASSYRGDSSYEQYF. The CDR3 coding sequence is TGTGCCAGCAGTTACAGGGGGGACAGCTCCTACGAGCAGTACTTC.

The rearrangement uses TRBV12-1 and TRBJ1-2. TRBV12-1 is given as a pseudogene. The CDR3 is made up of 15 amino acids. The CDR3 DNA follows: TGTGCCAGCAGCTGCCGGAGAAGGGGAGGGGATGGCTACACCTTC. It translates to CASSCRRRGGDGYTF.

The genes are TRBV6-5 and TRBJ1-6, with 11 bases lining up with TRBD1. CDR3 size: 14 residues. With 6 bases clipped from V and 8 bases from J, the junction kept 3 bases outside the gene matches. In germline, CDR1 is MNHEY, CDR2 SVGAGI. CDR3 in DNA: TGTGCCAGCAGCTCGGGACAGGGGGATTCACCCCTCCACTTT. Translating it yields CASSSGQGDSPLHF.

The V gene is TRBV6-5, the J gene TRBJ1-3, with D tentatively TRBD1 (6 bases). CDR1 and CDR2 from the germline V gene are MNHEY and SVGAGI. Trimming removed 6 bases at V and 0 bases at J, with 12 bases between. The CDR3 extends over 15 amino acids. The CDR3: CASRITGNSGNTIYF. The CDR3 DNA reads as TGTGCCAGCAGAATAACAGGGAACTCTGGAAACACCATATATTTT.

The gene calls are TRBV18 and TRBJ2-5; D gene ambiguous. Trimming took off 2 bases at V and 5 bases at J, with 6 bases between the two ends. The CDR3 runs 12 residues. Germline V lookup: CDR1 KGHSH, CDR2 LQKENI. The CDR3 reads CASSPNRETQYF. CDR3 DNA: TGTGCCAGCTCACCAAATCGGGAGACCCAGTACTTC.

This chain joins TRBV7-2 and TRBJ2-2; 7 positions match TRBD1. V shed 1 base, J shed 6 bases, and the junction held 8 bases outside the gene matches. The germline CDR1 and CDR2 sequences are SGHTA and FQGNSA. The CDR3 runs to 16 residues. CDR3 region: CASSLGGTASAGELFF. CDR3 DNA sequence: TGTGCCAGCAGCTTAGGAGGGACAGCATCGGCCGGGGAGCTGTTTTTT.

V is TRBV6-5 and J is TRBJ1-2; D perhaps matches TRBD1 (5 bases). Germline values: CDR1 MNHEY, CDR2 SVGAGI. The CDR3 loop spans 15 amino acids. V gave up 3 bases and J gave up 4 bases, with 15 bases separating them. The DNA of the CDR3 is TGTGCCAGCAGTTATCGGGAGGGGAAGGGCTATGGCTACACCTTC. Amino acids: CASSYREGKGYGYTF.

The chain is built from TRBV5-1 and TRBJ1-2, with 10 bases fitting TRBD1. Trimming removed 0 bases from V and 11 bases from J; junction bases left unmatched: 7. CDR3 size: 14 residues. Germline CDR1 reads SGHRS; CDR2 reads YFSETQ. For the CDR3, the DNA is TGCGCCAGCAGCTTGGCCGGGACAGGGGAATCATACACCTTC. This translates into CASSLAGTGESYTF. Complete variable domain (other parts from reference TRBV5-1 and TRBJ1-2): KAGVTQTPRYLIKTRGQQVTLSCSPISGHRSVSWYQQTPGQGLQFLFEYFSETQRNKGNFPGRFSGRQFSNSRSEMNVSTLELGDSALYLCASSLAGTGESYTFGSGTRLTVV.

The gene calls are TRBV18 and TRBJ1-5; 7 positions agree with TRBD1. V lost 3 bases to trimming and J lost 5 bases; unmatched junction nucleotides: 13. The CDR3 runs to 17 residues. Germline V gene sequence: CDR1 KGHSH, CDR2 LQKENI. This chain's CDR3 is CASSPPSSGQRDQPQHF. The CDR3 bases are TGTGCCAGCTCACCCCCATCTTCGGGACAGCGCGATCAGCCCCAGCATTTT.

The chain's CDR3 is CASSPTGLANYGYTF. The CDR3, as DNA: TGTGCCAGCAGTCCGACAGGGTTAGCTAACTATGGCTACACCTTC. This chain links TRBV6-5 with TRBJ1-2; 7 nucleotides align to TRBD1. V lost 5 bases, J lost 0 bases, and 6 bases stayed unmatched. Germline CDR1 and CDR2: MNHEY and SVGAGI. There are 15 residues in the CDR3.

The chain uses TRBV5-6 and TRBJ1-1; D unclear. V was cut by 4 bases and J by 4 bases, with 11 bases left in between. CDR3 length: 13 residues. The germline CDR1 and CDR2 sequences are SGHDT and YYEEEE. In nucleotides, the CDR3 is TGTGCCAGCAGCCCGCGAGGTGGCACTGAAGCTTTCTTT. Protein sequence: CASSPRGGTEAFF.

The rearrangement joins TRBV7-8 to TRBJ2-1, with TRBD1 matching 8 bases. V was clipped by 1 base and J by 10 bases; unmatched bases: 9. Germline assignment: CDR1 SGHVS and CDR2 FQNEAQ. The CDR3 totals 15 residues. The CDR3 is CASSLGSQGAREQFF. Here the CDR3 DNA reads TGTGCCAGCAGCTTAGGGTCCCAGGGGGCGCGAGAGCAGTTCTTC.

V gene TRBV5-1 combines with J gene TRBJ2-1, with D possibly being TRBD2 (6 bases). The CDR3 has 17 amino acids. Trimming removed 1 base at V and 4 bases at J, with 18 bases between. Germline lookup yields CDR1 SGHRS and CDR2 YFSETQ. This chain's CDR3 is CASSLRQDYGGYNEQFF. The CDR3 DNA follows: TGCGCCAGCAGCTTGAGGCAGGACTATGGGGGTTACAATGAGCAGTTCTTC.

The table lists this clone with a count of one. The genes are TRBV7-2 and TRBJ2-2; maybe TRBD1 (6 bases). V shed 1 base and J shed 6 bases, with 12 bases lying between them. Per germline, CDR1 SGHTA and CDR2 FQGNSA. The CDR3 is 15 amino acids. CDR3 sequence: CASSLVNRASGELFF. DNA for the CDR3: TGTGCCAGCAGCTTAGTTAACAGGGCGTCCGGGGAGCTGTTTTTT.

The rearrangement links TRBV19 to TRBJ2-1, with TRBD2 identical over 8 bases. The ends lost 3 bases at V and 3 bases at J; junction bases unmatched: 10. CDR3 size: 17 residues. In germline, CDR1 is LNHDA, CDR2 SQIVND (reference sequence). The CDR3, as DNA: TGTGCCAGTAGTATCGGGGAGCGAGCGGGAGTCTACAATGAGCAGTTCTTC. This sequence encodes CASSIGERAGVYNEQFF. The whole variable domain, filled in from reference TRBV19 and TRBJ2-1, reads DGGITQSPKYLFRKEGQNVTLSCEQNLNHDAMYWYRQDPGQGLRLIYYSQIVNDFQKGDIAEGYSVSREKKESFPLTVTSAQKNPTAFYLCASSIGERAGVYNEQFFGPGTRLTVL.

V and J are TRBV7-3 and TRBJ2-1; tentatively, D is TRBD2 (7 bases). The CDR3 has 17 amino acids. V lost 5 bases, J lost 6 bases, and 23 bases lay in between. CDR1 is SGHTA and CDR2 is FQGTGA in the germline V gene. The chain's CDR3 is CASSRRPGAGVVNEQFF. CDR3 DNA sequence: TGTGCCAGCAGCCGGCGCCCGGGGGCGGGAGTGGTCAATGAGCAGTTCTTC.